Listed below are T cell receptor beta chains from one sample, sequenced in a study of glioma-infiltrating T cells after dendritic cell vaccination. Produced via immunoSEQ multiplex PCR; TCRdb's table is partial and in-frame only. The sample includes tens of thousands of clones, about four fifths of them seen just once. The sequencing used blood, collected before dendritic cell vaccination. The receptors come from a human donor with glioblastoma. Each CDR3 is given with its conserved first and last residue. The D gene is left open where the match is weak. Rows give clone size only sometimes, using once, few, many, or a class for an expanded clone.

>TRBV11-3|TRBJ2-2|NA|NA
TGTGCCAGCAGCCCCGGGACTCACACCGGGGAGCTGTTTTTT
CASSPGTHTGELFF
>TRBV6-4|TRBJ2-3|NA|NA
TGTGCCAGCAGTGACTCGGGGTTAGCGGTCCCTGGAGATACGCAGTATTTT
CASSDSGLAVPGDTQYF
>TRBV6-6|TRBJ1-2|NA|once
TGTGCCATCGGCGGACGGGCGGGCTATGGCTACACCTTC
CAIGGRAGYGYTF
>TRBV2|TRBJ2-5|NA|NA
TGTGCCAGCAGTGAGTACGGGACTTTTAAAGAGACCCAGTACTTC
CASSEYGTFKETQYF
>TRBV19|TRBJ2-1|TRBD1|NA
TGTGCCAGTAGTCCGGGACAGATCTACAATGAGCAGTTCTTC
CASSPGQIYNEQFF
>TRBV11-2|TRBJ2-1|TRBD2|NA
TGTGCCAGCAGCTCGGCTAGCGGGAGCAGGGTTGAGCAGTTCTTC
CASSSASGSRVEQFF
>TRBV28|TRBJ1-5|NA|NA
TGTGCCAGCAGTCCTGGTGTTAGCGGTCAGCCCCAGCATTTT
CASSPGVSGQPQHF
>TRBV5-1|TRBJ1-1|TRBD1|NA
TGCGCCAGCAGCCCTGCTCCAGGGGGCGGCACTGAAGCTTTCTTT
CASSPAPGGGTEAFF
>TRBV7-9|TRBJ2-7|NA|NA
TGTGCCAGCAGCTCTCCTCCGAGTAATAGCGGTTACGAGCAGTACTTC
CASSSPPSNSGYEQYF
>TRBV5-1|TRBJ1-1|NA|NA
TGCGCCAGCAGGGAGAGCACTGAAGCTTTCTTT
CASRESTEAFF
>TRBV5-1|TRBJ2-5|NA|few
TGCGCCAGTCACCAGGGAGAGACCCAGTACTTC
CASHQGETQYF
>TRBV30|TRBJ2-1|NA|NA
TGTGCCGGGACCTCAACTAGGAACTACAATGAGCAGTTCTTC
CAGTSTRNYNEQFF
>TRBV30|TRBJ1-1|NA|NA
TGTGCCTGGGGGGAGGGGGGCTACCGGTTGTTACCTTTCTTT
CAWGEGGYRLLPFF
>TRBV18|TRBJ2-1|TRBD2|NA
TGTGCCAGCTCACTCGGACTAGCGGACAGTGGGCAGTTCTTC
CASSLGLADSGQFF
>TRBV5-4|TRBJ2-5|TRBD1|NA
TGTGCCAGCAGCTCAAGGACAGGTACACAAGAGACCCAGTACTTC
CASSSRTGTQETQYF
>TRBV5-1|TRBJ2-2|NA|NA
TGCGCCAGCAGCTTGTCACAAACAGGAACCGGGGAGCTGTTTTTT
CASSLSQTGTGELFF
>TRBV9|TRBJ2-3|TRBD2|NA
TGTGCCAGCAGCAAATTAAGCGGGGAAGGCACAGATACGCAGTATTTT
CASSKLSGEGTDTQYF
>TRBV11-2|TRBJ2-1|TRBD2|NA
TGTGCCAGCAGCTTAGAAGGGACTAATTACAATGAGCAGTTCTTC
CASSLEGTNYNEQFF
>TRBV10-1|TRBJ1-3|NA|few
TGCGCCAGCTCGCCGCGGATTGGAAACACCATATATTTT
CASSPRIGNTIYF
>TRBV6-1|TRBJ2-3|TRBD2|NA
TGTGCCAGCAGGACTAGCGGGAGCACAGATACGCAGTATTTT
CASRTSGSTDTQYF
>TRBV6-6|TRBJ2-7|TRBD1|medium-sized
TGTGCCAGCAGCCCTAGTGGGGGACAGAACTACGAGCAGTACTTC
CASSPSGGQNYEQYF
>TRBV18|TRBJ1-6|NA|NA
TGTGCCAGCTCACCAGGCCAGGGTAGTTCACCCCTCCACTTT
CASSPGQGSSPLHF
>TRBV19|TRBJ1-1|NA|NA
TGTGCCAGTAGCCCGACAGCTATGAACACTGAAGCTTTCTTT
CASSPTAMNTEAFF
>TRBV6-1|TRBJ1-5|NA|NA
TGTGCCAGCAGCTGGACAGACCGCAATCAGCCCCAGCATTTT
CASSWTDRNQPQHF
>TRBV12-5|TRBJ2-1|NA|NA
TGTGCTAGTGTTTCCCCCCCCGGGTCTTCCTCCTACAATGAGCAGTTCTTC
CASVSPPGSSSYNEQFF
>TRBV4-1|TRBJ2-3|TRBD2|NA
TGCGCCAGCAGCCAAGATTATCCCAGCGGGGGCGTCACAGATACGCAGTATTTT
CASSQDYPSGGVTDTQYF
>TRBV6-5|TRBJ1-2|TRBD1|NA
TGTGCCAGCAGAGGTCTCGGGACAGCATATGGCTACACCTTC
CASRGLGTAYGYTF
>TRBV5-1|TRBJ1-3|NA|NA
TGCGCCAGCAGCCCCAGGGGACCTGGAAACACCATATATTTT
CASSPRGPGNTIYF
>TRBV13|TRBJ2-3|TRBD2|NA
TGTGCCAGCAGCTTAACCCGGGAGGGTGGCACAGATACGCAGTATTTT
CASSLTREGGTDTQYF
>TRBV6-4|TRBJ2-1|NA|once
TGTGCCAGCAGTGACTCAACACACCCGCCCTACAATGAGCAGTTCTTC
CASSDSTHPPYNEQFF
>TRBV14|TRBJ2-3|NA|NA
TGTGCCAGCAGCCAACGGACAGCCACTAGCACAGATACGCAGTATTTT
CASSQRTATSTDTQYF
>TRBV6-5|TRBJ2-3|TRBD2|NA
TGTGCCAACACGATTTCTAGCGGGTGTCCAGATACGCAGTATTTT
CANTISSGCPDTQYF
>TRBV5-1|TRBJ1-5|NA|NA
TGCGCCAGCAGCTCGGGACTTACGACCGGGAATCAGCCCCAGCATTTT
CASSSGLTTGNQPQHF
>TRBV7-9|TRBJ1-2|NA|NA
TGTGCCAGCAGCCAGCAGGGTACTAACTATGGCTACACCTTC
CASSQQGTNYGYTF
>TRBV19|TRBJ1-1|TRBD1|NA
TGTGCCAGTAGTAAAACAGGGGACCCACTCGGGAGAGAAGCTTTCTTT
CASSKTGDPLGREAFF
>TRBV25-1|TRBJ1-4|NA|NA
TGTGCCAGCAGTGACGTACAGGGAGCAACTAATGAAAAACTGTTTTTT
CASSDVQGATNEKLFF
>TRBV4-2|TRBJ2-3|TRBD2|NA
TGTGCCAGCAGTTTAATTAGCGGGATTCCTAGCACAGATACGCAGTATTTT
CASSLISGIPSTDTQYF
>TRBV2|TRBJ1-5|TRBD1|few
TGTGCCAGCAGCGTAGACAGGGAGAGCAATCAGCCCCAGCATTTT
CASSVDRESNQPQHF
>TRBV6-6|TRBJ2-2|NA|NA
TGTGCCAGCAGTTACGTGGCCGCCGGGGAGCTGTTTTTT
CASSYVAAGELFF
>TRBV7-9|TRBJ1-5|NA|NA
TGTGCCAGCAGCTTCGGCCCAGGGAGCAATCAGCCCCAGCATTTT
CASSFGPGSNQPQHF
>TRBV5-1|TRBJ1-3|NA|NA
TGCGCCAGCAGCTTGGAGGGGACTTCGGACACCATATATTTT
CASSLEGTSDTIYF
>TRBV5-1|TRBJ2-2|TRBD2|NA
TGCGCCAGCAGGGAGGGGACTAGCGGGAGTCCCGGGGAGCTGTTTTTT
CASREGTSGSPGELFF
>TRBV11-2|TRBJ1-4|NA|NA
TGTGCCAGCAGCTTAGGAGGGCACAGGGATGAGAAACTGTTTTTT
CASSLGGHRDEKLFF
>TRBV7-8|TRBJ2-6|NA|NA
TGTGCCAGCAGCTTAACGCAGGGTCTACTTTCTGGGGCCAACGTCCTGACTTTC
CASSLTQGLLSGANVLTF
>TRBV9|TRBJ2-5|NA|NA
TGTGCCAGCAGCGCCGGGGTGTTATCCGAGACCCAGTACTTC
CASSAGVLSETQYF
>TRBV2|TRBJ1-2|NA|few
TGTGCCAGCAGTGAACTTGTTCGTGGCTACACCTTC
CASSELVRGYTF
>TRBV13|TRBJ1-1|NA|NA
TGTGCCAGCAGCTTTGAGAAGACTGAAGCTTTCTTT
CASSFEKTEAFF
>TRBV6-1|TRBJ2-3|TRBD2|few
TGTGCCAGCAGTGAATGGACTAGCGGGCCCTCCACAGATACGCAGTATTTT
CASSEWTSGPSTDTQYF
>TRBV9|TRBJ2-3|TRBD2|NA
TGTGCCAGCAGCGTAGCTGCTTATCGGGAGGGCCAGTCTACCGATACGCAGTATTTT
CASSVAAYREGQSTDTQYF
>TRBV6-6|TRBJ1-6|TRBD1|NA
TGTGCCAGCAGTTACAAGGACAGGGGGAATTCACCCCTCCACTTT
CASSYKDRGNSPLHF
>TRBV19|TRBJ2-2|NA|NA
TGTGCCAGTTATTTCGACGGGGTAAACACCGGGGAGCTGTTTTTT
CASYFDGVNTGELFF
>TRBV6-6|TRBJ1-5|NA|NA
TGTGCCAGCAGTTATGGGGACTTCGGCAATCAGCCCCAGCATTTT
CASSYGDFGNQPQHF
>TRBV5-1|TRBJ2-5|NA|few
TGCGCCAGCAGCGGCGGGACAGCCTACCAAGAGACCCAGTACTTC
CASSGGTAYQETQYF